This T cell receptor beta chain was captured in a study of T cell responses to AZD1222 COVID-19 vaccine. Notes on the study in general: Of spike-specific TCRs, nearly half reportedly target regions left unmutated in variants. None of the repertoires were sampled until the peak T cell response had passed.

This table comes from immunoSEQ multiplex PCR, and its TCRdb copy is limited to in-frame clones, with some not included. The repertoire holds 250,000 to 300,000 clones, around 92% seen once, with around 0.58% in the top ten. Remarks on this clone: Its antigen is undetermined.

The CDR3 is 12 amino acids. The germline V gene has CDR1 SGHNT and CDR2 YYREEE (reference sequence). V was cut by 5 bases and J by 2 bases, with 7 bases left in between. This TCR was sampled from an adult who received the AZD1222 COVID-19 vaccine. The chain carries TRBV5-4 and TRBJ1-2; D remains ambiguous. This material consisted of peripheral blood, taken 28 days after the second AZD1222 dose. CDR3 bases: TGTGCCAGCAGTCGGGAGAACTATGGCTACACCTTC. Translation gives CASSRENYGYTF.